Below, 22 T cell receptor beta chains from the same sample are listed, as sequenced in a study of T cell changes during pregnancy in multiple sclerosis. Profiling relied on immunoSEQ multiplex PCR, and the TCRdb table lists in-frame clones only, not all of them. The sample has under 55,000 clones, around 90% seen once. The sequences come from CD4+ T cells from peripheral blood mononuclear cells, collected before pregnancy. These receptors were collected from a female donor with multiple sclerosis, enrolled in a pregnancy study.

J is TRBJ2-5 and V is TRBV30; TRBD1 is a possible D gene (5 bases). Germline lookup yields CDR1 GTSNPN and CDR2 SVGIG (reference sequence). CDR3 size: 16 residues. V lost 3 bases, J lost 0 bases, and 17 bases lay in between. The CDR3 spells CAWSDLVRQYQETQYF. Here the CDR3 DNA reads TGTGCCTGGAGCGATCTAGTAAGACAGTACCAAGAGACCCAGTACTTC.

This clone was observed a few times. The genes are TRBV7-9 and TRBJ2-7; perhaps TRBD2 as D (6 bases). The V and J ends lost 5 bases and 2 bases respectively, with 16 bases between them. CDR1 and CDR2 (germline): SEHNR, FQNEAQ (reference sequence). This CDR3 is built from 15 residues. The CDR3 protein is CASSTDGGKPYEQYF. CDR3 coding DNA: TGTGCCAGCAGCACGGATGGCGGGAAACCCTACGAGCAGTACTTC.

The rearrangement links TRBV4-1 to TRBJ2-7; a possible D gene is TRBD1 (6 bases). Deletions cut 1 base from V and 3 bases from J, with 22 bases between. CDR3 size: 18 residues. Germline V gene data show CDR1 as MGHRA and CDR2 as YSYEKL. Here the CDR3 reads CASSQADLTGNGVYEQYF. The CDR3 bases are TGCGCCAGCAGCCAAGCTGACCTGACAGGAAATGGGGTCTACGAGCAGTACTTC.

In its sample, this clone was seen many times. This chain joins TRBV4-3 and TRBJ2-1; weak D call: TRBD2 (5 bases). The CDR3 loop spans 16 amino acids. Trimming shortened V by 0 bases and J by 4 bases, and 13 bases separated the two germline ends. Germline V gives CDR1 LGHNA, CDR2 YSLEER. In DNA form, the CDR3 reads TGCGCCAGCAGCCAAGAAAAACTAGTCTGGTACAATGAGCAGTTCTTC. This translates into CASSQEKLVWYNEQFF.

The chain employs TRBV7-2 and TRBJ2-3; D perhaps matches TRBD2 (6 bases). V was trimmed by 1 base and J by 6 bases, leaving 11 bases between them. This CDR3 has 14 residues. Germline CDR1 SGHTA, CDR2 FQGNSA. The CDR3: CASSLEAGWDTQYF. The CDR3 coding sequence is TGTGCCAGCAGCTTAGAGGCGGGGTGGGATACGCAGTATTTT.

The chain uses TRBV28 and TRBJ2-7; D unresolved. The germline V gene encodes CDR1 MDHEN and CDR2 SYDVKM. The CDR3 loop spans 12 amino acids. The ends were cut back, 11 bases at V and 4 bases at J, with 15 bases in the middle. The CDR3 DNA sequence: TGTGCCTCTTCCGAGCTCTTTTACGAGCAGTACTTC. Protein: CASSELFYEQYF.

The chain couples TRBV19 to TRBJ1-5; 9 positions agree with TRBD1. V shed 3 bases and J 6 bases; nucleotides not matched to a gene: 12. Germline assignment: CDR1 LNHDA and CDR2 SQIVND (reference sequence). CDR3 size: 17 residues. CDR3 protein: CASSMGTGRIGGQPQHF. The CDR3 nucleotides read TGTGCCAGTAGTATGGGGACAGGGAGAATTGGCGGTCAGCCCCAGCATTTT.

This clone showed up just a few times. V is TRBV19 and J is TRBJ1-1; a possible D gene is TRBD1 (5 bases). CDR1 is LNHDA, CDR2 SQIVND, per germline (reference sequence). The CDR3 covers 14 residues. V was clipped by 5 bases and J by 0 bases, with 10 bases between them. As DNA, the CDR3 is TGTGCCAGTAGTCCCCGGGACTTGAACACTGAAGCTTTCTTT. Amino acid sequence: CASSPRDLNTEAFF.

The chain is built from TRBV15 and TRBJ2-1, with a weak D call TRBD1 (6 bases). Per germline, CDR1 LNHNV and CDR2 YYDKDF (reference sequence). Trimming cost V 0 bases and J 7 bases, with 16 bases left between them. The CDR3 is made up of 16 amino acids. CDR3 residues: CATSRDFPRGRNEQFF. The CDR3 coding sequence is TGTGCCACCAGCAGAGATTTCCCCAGGGGAAGAAATGAGCAGTTCTTC.

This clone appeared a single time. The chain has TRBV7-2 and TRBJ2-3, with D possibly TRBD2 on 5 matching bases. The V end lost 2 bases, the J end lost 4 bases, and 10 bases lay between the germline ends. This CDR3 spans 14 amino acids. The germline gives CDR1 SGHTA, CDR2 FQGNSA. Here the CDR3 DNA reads TGTGCCAGCAGCTTAACTAGGTTTGCAGATACGCAGTATTTT. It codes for CASSLTRFADTQYF. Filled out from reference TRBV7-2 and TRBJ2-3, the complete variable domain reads GAGVSQSPSNKVTEKGKDVELRCDPISGHTALYWYRQSLGQGLEFLIYFQGNSAPDKSGLPSDRFSAERTGGSVSTLTIQRTQQEDSAVYLCASSLTRFADTQYFGPGTRLTVL.

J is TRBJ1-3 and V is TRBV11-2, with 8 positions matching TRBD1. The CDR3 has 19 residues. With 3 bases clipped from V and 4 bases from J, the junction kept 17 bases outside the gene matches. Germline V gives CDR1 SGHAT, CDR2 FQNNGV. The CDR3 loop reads CASSFRNYQGAQAGNTIYF. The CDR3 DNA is TGTGCCAGCAGCTTTCGCAACTATCAGGGGGCGCAAGCCGGAAACACCATATATTTT. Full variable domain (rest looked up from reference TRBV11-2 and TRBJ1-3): EAGVAQSPRYKIIEKRQSVAFWCNPISGHATLYWYQQILGQGPKLLIQFQNNGVVDDSQLPKDRFSAERLKGVDSTLKIQPAKLEDSAVYLCASSFRNYQGAQAGNTIYFGEGSWLTVV.

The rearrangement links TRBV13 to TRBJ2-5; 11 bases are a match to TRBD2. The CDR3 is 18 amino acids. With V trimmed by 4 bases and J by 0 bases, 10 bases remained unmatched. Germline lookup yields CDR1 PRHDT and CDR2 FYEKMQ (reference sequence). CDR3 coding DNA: TGTGCCAGCAGCTCCTTAGCGGGAGGGACCCTATACCAAGAGACCCAGTACTTC. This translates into CASSSLAGGTLYQETQYF.

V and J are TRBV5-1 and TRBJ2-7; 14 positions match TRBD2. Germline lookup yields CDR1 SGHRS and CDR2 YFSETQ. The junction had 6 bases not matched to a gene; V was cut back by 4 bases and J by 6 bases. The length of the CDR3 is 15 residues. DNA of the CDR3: TGCGCCAGCAGCCTGGGACTAGCGGGAGTGGGCGAGCAGTACTTC. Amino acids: CASSLGLAGVGEQYF.

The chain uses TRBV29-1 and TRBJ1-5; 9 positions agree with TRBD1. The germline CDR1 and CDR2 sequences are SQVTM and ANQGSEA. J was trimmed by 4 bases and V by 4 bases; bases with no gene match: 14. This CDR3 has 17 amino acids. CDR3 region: CSVVLGSGQGINQPQHF. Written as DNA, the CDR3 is TGCAGCGTTGTCCTCGGGTCGGGACAGGGAATTAATCAGCCCCAGCATTTT. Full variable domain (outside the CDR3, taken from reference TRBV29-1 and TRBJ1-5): SAVISQKPSRDICQRGTSLTIQCQVDSQVTMMFWYRQQPGQSLTLIATANQGSEATYESGFVIDKFPISRPNLTFSTLTVSNMSPEDSSIYLCSVVLGSGQGINQPQHFGDGTRLSIL.

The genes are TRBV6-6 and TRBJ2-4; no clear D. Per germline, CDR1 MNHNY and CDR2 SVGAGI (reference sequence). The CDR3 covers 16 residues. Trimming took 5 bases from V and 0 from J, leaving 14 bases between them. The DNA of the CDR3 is TGTGCCAGCAGTCCCGACATGGCTGGAGCCAAAAACATTCAGTACTTC. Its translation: CASSPDMAGAKNIQYF.

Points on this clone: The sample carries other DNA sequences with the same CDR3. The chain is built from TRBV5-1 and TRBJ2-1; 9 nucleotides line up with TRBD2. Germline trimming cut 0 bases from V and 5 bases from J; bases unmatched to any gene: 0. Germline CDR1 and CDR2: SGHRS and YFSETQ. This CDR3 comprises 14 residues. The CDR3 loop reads CASSLGLADNEQFF. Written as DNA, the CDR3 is TGCGCCAGCAGCTTGGGACTAGCGGACAATGAGCAGTTCTTC.

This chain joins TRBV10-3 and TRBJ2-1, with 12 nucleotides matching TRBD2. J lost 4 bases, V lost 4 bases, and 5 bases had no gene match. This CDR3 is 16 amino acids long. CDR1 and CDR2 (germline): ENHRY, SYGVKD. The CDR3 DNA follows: TGTGCCATCAGTGGACTAGCGGGAGTTGGGTACAATGAGCAGTTCTTC. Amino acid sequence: CAISGLAGVGYNEQFF.

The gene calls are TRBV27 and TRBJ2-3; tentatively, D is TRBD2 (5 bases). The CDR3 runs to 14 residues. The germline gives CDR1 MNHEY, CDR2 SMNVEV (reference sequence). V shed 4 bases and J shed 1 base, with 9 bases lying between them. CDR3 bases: TGTGCCAGCAGTTACGGGATCGGCACAGATACGCAGTATTTT. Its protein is CASSYGIGTDTQYF.

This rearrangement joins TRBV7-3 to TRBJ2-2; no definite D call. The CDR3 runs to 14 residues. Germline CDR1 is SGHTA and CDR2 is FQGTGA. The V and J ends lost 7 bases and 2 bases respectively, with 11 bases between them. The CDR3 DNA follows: TGTGCCAGCACCTCGACTGCTAACACCGGGGAGCTGTTTTTT. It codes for CASTSTANTGELFF.

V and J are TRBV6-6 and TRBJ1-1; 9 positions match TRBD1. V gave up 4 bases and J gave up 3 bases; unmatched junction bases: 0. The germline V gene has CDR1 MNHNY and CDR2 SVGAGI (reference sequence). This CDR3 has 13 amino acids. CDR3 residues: CASSWDRDTEAFF. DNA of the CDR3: TGTGCCAGCAGTTGGGACAGGGACACTGAAGCTTTCTTT.

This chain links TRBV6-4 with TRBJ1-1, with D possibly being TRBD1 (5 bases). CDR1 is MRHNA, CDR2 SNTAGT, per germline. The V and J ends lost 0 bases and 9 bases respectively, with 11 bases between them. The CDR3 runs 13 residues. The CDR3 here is CASSDSFGTQAFF. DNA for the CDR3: TGTGCCAGCAGTGACTCCTTCGGGACTCAAGCTTTCTTT.

The DNA for the CDR3 is TGTGCCAGCAGCGTAGTACCCAGCGGGAGAACAGATACGCAGTATTTT. This codes for CASSVVPSGRTDTQYF. V is TRBV9 and J is TRBJ2-3; 8 bases match TRBD2. This CDR3 has 16 amino acids. The junction had 6 bases not matched to a gene; V was cut back by 0 bases and J by 3 bases. Germline assignment: CDR1 SGDLS and CDR2 YYNGEE. The whole variable domain, filled in from reference TRBV9 and TRBJ2-3, reads DSGVTQTPKHLITATGQRVTLRCSPRSGDLSVYWYQQSLDQGLQFLIQYYNGEERAKGNILERFSAQQFPDLHSELNLSSLELGDSALYFCASSVVPSGRTDTQYFGPGTRLTVL.